This TCR beta chain was captured in a study of blood T cell repertoires in COVID-19. Data came from immunoSEQ multiplex PCR; TCRdb stores just in-frame clones and leaves some out. The sample contains roughly 350,000 clones, around 85% of which appear only once. Germline-derived CDR1 and CDR2 are MRHNA and SNTAGT. The CDR3 is 15 amino acids. Trimming took 2 bases from V and 2 from J, leaving 11 bases between them. This sequence was found in a young woman with acute or convalescent COVID-19. The specimen was peripheral blood. The chain uses TRBV6-4 and TRBJ2-3; maybe TRBD2 (6 bases). CDR3 DNA sequence: TGTGCCAGCAGTGACCGGGACTTACCCACAGATACGCAGTATTTT. Translation gives CASSDRDLPTDTQYF.